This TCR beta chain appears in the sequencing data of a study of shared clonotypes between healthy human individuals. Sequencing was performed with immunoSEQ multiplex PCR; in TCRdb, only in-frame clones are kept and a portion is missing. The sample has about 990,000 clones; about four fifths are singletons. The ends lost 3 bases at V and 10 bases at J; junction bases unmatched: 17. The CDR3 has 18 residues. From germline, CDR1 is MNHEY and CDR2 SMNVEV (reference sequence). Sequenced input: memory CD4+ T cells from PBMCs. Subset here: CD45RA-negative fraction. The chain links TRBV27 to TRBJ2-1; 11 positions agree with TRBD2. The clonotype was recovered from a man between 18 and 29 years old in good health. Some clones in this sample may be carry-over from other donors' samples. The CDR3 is CASSLYLAGGPAGREQFF. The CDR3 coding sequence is TGTGCCAGCAGTTTGTATCTAGCGGGAGGTCCTGCGGGGAGGGAGCAGTTCTTC.